Below, 6 T cell receptor beta chains from the same sample are listed, as sequenced in a study of T cells in Graves' hyperthyroidism and ophthalmopathy. Regions amplified from RNA transcripts were the TCR beta CDR3 regions. RT-PCR in the first round (using the HTBI primer set) targeted the TCR CDR3. TCRdb used MiXCR to reprocess the multiplex PCR reads, holding one entry per CDR3 protein. The table has hundreds of thousands of distinct CDR3 sequences, roughly 40% seen once. The sequenced material came from blood. These receptor sequences come from a man aged 18 to 29 with Graves' hyperthyroidism.

Only a few counts were recorded for this clonotype. V gene TRBV5-1 combines with J gene TRBJ2-7, with a possible D match to TRBD1 (6 bases). Trimming cost V 3 bases and J 4 bases, with 14 bases left between them. The CDR3 has 14 residues. Per the germline V gene, CDR1 is SGHRS and CDR2 is YFSETQ. As DNA, the CDR3 is TGCGCCAGCAGCTCGGGGCCAGGGGAATACGAGCAGTACTTC. The encoded protein is CASSSGPGEYEQYF.

The chain employs TRBV7-6 and TRBJ1-1; D may be TRBD1 (6 bases). Germline CDR1 and CDR2: SGHVS and FNYEAQ. V was shortened by 1 base and J by 0 bases, with 9 bases between the two germline ends. This CDR3 has 15 amino acids. CDR3 sequence: CASSLDGDMNTEAFF. The CDR3 DNA follows: TGTGCCAGCAGCTTAGACGGGGACATGAACACTGAAGCTTTCTTT.

There are many counts of this clonotype. V is TRBV20-1 and J is TRBJ1-1; D not certain. The CDR3 loop spans 12 amino acids. Germline values: CDR1 DFQATT, CDR2 SNEGSKA (reference sequence). V was cut by 0 bases and J by 7 bases, with 9 bases left in between. The CDR3 region has the DNA TGCAGTGCTAGAGACGGGCGCCTTGAAGCTTTCTTT. Amino acids: CSARDGRLEAFF.

This clonotype was counted many times. This chain links TRBV10-3 with TRBJ1-5, with D uncertain. CDR1 and CDR2 (germline): ENHRY, SYGVKD. The CDR3 length is 13 residues. V was cut by 6 bases and J by 6 bases, with 12 bases left in between. CDR3 residues: CAISPASTQPQHF. The CDR3 DNA sequence: TGTGCCATCAGCCCGGCTAGTACTCAGCCCCAGCATTTT.

This rearrangement joins TRBV7-2 to TRBJ2-7; 7 positions agree with TRBD2. Looked up from germline, CDR1 is SGHTA and CDR2 is FQGNSA. V was pared by 4 bases and J by 3 bases, with 6 bases of the junction left unmatched. The CDR3 loop spans 14 amino acids. Here the CDR3 DNA reads TGTGCCAGCAGCTCCAGCGGGGCGGTCTACGAGCAGTACTTC. Its protein is CASSSSGAVYEQYF.

At least ten counts were recorded for this clonotype. The genes are TRBV6-1 and TRBJ1-1, with TRBD1 as a possible D gene (5 bases). CDR1 and CDR2 from the germline V gene are MNHNS and SASEGT. Trimming removed 4 bases from V and 4 bases from J, with 10 bases in between. This CDR3 has 13 residues. The CDR3 here is CASSAGTLTEAFF. The CDR3 DNA sequence: TGTGCCAGCAGTGCCGGGACCCTCACTGAAGCTTTCTTT.